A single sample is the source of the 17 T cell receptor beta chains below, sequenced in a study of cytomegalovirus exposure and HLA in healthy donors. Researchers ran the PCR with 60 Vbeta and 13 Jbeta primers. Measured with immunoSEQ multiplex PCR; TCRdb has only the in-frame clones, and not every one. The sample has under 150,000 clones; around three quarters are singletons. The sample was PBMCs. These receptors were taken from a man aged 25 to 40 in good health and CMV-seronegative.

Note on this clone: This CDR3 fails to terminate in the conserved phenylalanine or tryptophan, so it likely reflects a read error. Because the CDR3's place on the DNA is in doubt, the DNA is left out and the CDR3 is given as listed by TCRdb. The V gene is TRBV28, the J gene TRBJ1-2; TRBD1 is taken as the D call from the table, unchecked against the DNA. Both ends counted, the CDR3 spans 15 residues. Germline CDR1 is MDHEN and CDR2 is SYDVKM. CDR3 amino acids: CASSSRDTPSRASGA.

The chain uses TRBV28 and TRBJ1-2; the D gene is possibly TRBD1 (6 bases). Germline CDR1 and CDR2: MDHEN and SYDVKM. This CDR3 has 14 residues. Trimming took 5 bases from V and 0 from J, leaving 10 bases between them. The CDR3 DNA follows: TGTGCCAGCAGTATGGACAGCACTAACTATGGCTACACCTTC. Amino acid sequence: CASSMDSTNYGYTF.

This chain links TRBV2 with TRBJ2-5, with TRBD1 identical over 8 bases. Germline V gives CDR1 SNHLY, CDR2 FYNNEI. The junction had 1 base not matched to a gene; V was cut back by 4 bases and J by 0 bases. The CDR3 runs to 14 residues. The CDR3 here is CASSGTGYQETQYF. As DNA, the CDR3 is TGTGCCAGCAGTGGGACAGGGTACCAAGAGACCCAGTACTTC.

CDR3 protein: CASSEDRGVVEAFF. The CDR3 nucleotides are TGTGCCAGCAGTGAGGACAGGGGGGTCGTTGAAGCTTTCTTT. The rearrangement joins TRBV27 to TRBJ1-1; TRBD1 aligns across 10 bases. The V segment lost 5 bases and the J segment 7 bases; nucleotides outside the gene matches: 7. This CDR3 is built from 14 residues. CDR1 and CDR2 (germline): MNHEY, SMNVEV (reference sequence).

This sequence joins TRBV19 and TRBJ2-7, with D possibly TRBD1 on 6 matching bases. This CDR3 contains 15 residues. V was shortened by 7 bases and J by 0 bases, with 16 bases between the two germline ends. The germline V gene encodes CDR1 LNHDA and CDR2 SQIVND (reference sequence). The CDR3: CASNNPDRSSYEQYF. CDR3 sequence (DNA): TGTGCCAGTAATAATCCGGACAGAAGCTCCTACGAGCAGTACTTC.

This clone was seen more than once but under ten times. CDR3 nucleotide sequence: TGCGCCAGCAGCTTTCAGGGTGTTAACGAGCAGTACTTC. Protein product: CASSFQGVNEQYF. The chain is built from TRBV5-1 and TRBJ2-5, with D maybe TRBD1 (5 bases). The assigned J gene may be wrong: the sequence end matches TRBJ2-7 better. The CDR3 covers 13 residues. CDR1 is SGHRS and CDR2 is YFSETQ in the germline V gene.

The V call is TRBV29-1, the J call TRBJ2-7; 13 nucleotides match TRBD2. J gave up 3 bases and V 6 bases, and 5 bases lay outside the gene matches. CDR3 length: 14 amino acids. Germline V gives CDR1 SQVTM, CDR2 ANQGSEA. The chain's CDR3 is CSVGLAGVVYEQYF. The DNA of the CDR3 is TGCAGCGTCGGACTAGCGGGAGTTGTCTACGAGCAGTACTTC.

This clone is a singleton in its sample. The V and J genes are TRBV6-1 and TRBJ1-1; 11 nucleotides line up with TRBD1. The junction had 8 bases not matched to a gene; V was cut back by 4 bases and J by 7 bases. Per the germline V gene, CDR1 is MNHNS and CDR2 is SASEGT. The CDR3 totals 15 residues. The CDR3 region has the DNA TGTGCCAGCAGTGCCAGGACAGGGGGCGTGGGTGAAGCTTTCTTT. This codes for CASSARTGGVGEAFF.

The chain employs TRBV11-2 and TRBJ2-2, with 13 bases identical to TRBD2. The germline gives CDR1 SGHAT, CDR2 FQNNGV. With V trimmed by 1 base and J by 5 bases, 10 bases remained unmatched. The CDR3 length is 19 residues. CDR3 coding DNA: TGTGCCAGCAGCTTAGTGGGACTAGCGGGATCGCGTAGGACCGGGGAGCTGTTTTTT. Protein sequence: CASSLVGLAGSRRTGELFF.

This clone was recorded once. CDR3 loop: CASSYSKTGGGEKLFF. In DNA, the CDR3 is TGTGCCAGCAGTTACTCGAAGACAGGGGGAGGTGAAAAACTGTTTTTT. The chain links TRBV6-5 to TRBJ1-4; 9 bases map to TRBD1. Germline V gene sequence: CDR1 MNHEY, CDR2 SVGAGI. The ends lost 0 bases at V and 7 bases at J; junction bases unmatched: 6. This CDR3 region has 16 residues.

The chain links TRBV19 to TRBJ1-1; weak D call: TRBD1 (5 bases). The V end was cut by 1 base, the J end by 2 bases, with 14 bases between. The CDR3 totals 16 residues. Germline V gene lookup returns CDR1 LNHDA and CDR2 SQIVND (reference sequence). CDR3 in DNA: TGTGCCAGTAGTATAGGCGGGACTGCGGGCAACACTGAAGCTTTCTTT. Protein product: CASSIGGTAGNTEAFF.

This CDR3 is CASSLDHARSYEQYF. DNA for the CDR3: TGTGCCAGCAGCTTAGATCATGCCAGGTCCTACGAGCAGTACTTC. The chain joins TRBV11-3 to TRBJ2-7, with no clear D. CDR3 length: 15 amino acids. V shed 0 bases and J shed 1 base, with 10 bases lying between them. Per the germline V gene, CDR1 is SGHNT and CDR2 is YENEEA. Variable domain in full (rest from reference TRBV11-3 and TRBJ2-7): EAGVVQSPRYKIIEKKQPVAFWCNPISGHNTLYWYLQNLGQGPELLIRYENEEAVDDSQLPKDRFSAERLKGVDSTLKIQPAELGDSAVYLCASSLDHARSYEQYFGPGTRLTVT.

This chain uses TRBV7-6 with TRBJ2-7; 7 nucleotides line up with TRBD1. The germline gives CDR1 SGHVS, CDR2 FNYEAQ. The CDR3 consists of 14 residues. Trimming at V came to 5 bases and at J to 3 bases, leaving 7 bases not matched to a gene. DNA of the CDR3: TGTGCCAGCAGCACACGACAGGGCTACTACGAGCAGTACTTC. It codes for CASSTRQGYYEQYF.

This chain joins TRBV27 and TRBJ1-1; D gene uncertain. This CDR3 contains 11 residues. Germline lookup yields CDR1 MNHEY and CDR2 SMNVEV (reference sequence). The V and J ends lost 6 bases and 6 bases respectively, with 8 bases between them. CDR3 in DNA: TGTGCCAGCAGCGGCGGCCCTGAAGCTTTCTTT. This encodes CASSGGPEAFF.

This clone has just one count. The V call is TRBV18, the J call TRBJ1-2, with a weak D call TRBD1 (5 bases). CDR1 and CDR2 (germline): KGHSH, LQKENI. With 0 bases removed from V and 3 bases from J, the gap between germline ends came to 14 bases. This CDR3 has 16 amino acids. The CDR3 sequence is CASSPPEEGPYYGYTF. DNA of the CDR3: TGTGCCAGCTCACCACCGGAGGAGGGGCCCTACTATGGCTACACCTTC.

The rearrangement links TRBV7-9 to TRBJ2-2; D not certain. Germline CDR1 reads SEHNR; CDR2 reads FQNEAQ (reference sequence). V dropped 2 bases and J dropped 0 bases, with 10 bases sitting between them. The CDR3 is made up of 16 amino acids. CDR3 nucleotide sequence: TGTGCCAGCAGCTTATCTCCACACGCGAACACCGGGGAGCTGTTTTTT. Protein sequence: CASSLSPHANTGELFF.

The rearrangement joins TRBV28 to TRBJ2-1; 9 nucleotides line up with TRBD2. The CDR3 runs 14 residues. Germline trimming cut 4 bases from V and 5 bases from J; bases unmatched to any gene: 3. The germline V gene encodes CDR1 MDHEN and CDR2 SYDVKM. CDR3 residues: CASSSSGKDNEQFF. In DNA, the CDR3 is TGTGCCAGCAGTTCTAGCGGGAAAGACAATGAGCAGTTCTTC.